Below are 5 T cell receptor beta chains sequenced from a single sample in a study of blood T cells in healthy people across ages (dated by TCRdb to the mid-2010s). Library method: 5' RACE. Sequencing relied on an Illumina HiSeq 2500. A second PCR of 7 to 11 cycles was run with a J-beta primer mix and a sample-barcoded 5' primer. In TCRdb, the public reads were trimmed at Q25 with fastp and aligned with MiXCR, with productive beta chains retained. Every entry covers one CDR3 protein and lists the most common genes and DNA from its rows. The sample contains roughly 1,800,000 distinct CDR3 sequences, around 48% of them found a single time. The top ten hold about 2.1% of the sample. Sequencing input: blood. The receptors come from a woman between 40 and 55 years old in good health.

The rearrangement links TRBV6-1 to TRBJ1-4; D is possibly TRBD1 (6 bases). V was pared by 6 bases and J by 3 bases, with 11 bases between. The CDR3 is 14 residues long. CDR1 and CDR2 from the germline V gene are MNHNS and SASEGT. In DNA, the CDR3 is TGTGCCAGCAGGACCGGGACACCTAATGAAAAACTGTTTTTT. Its translation is CASRTGTPNEKLFF.

This chain uses TRBV6-9 with TRBJ2-1, with D possibly being TRBD2 (8 bases). This CDR3 is built from 17 residues. V was cut by 2 bases and J by 6 bases, with 20 bases left in between. Germline values: CDR1 MNHGY, CDR2 SVAAGI. CDR3 sequence reads: CASSYLDRDREGNEQFF. The CDR3 region has the DNA TGTGCCAGCAGTTATCTCGACAGGGACCGGGAGGGCAATGAGCAGTTCTTC.

This clonotype was seen a handful of times. The J gene is TRBJ1-5, the V gene TRBV6-2 or TRBV6-3; D uncertain. The germline gives CDR1 MNHEY, CDR2 SVGEGT. There are 14 residues in the CDR3. The germline V and J ends were trimmed by 2 bases and 3 bases, with 8 bases remaining between them. CDR3 loop: CASSYLGYNQPQHF. CDR3 nucleotide sequence: TGTGCCAGCAGTTACCTGGGGTACAATCAGCCCCAGCATTTT.

As to this clonotype: Germline is not matched at one junction end, which may reflect a read error. V and J are TRBV5-1 and TRBJ2-4, with D possibly being TRBD1 (5 bases). Per germline, CDR1 SGHRS and CDR2 YFSETQ. The CDR3 is made up of 12 amino acids. The CDR3 bases are TGCGCCAGCTGCTTGGCAGGGAAAGAGCAGTACTTC. Translating it yields CASCLAGKEQYF.

This clonotype turned up a few times. The rearrangement joins TRBV4-3 to TRBJ2-7; 9 bases agree with TRBD2. V trimming: 1 base; J trimming: 5 bases; junction bases outside the gene matches: 3. The CDR3 length is 14 residues. Germline CDR1 LGHNA, CDR2 YSLEER. CDR3 in amino acids: CASSQVPSGDEQYF. The CDR3 DNA is TGCGCCAGCAGCCAAGTGCCTAGCGGGGACGAGCAGTACTTC.